The 12 T cell receptor beta chains presented below share a single source sample, sequenced in a study of cytomegalovirus exposure and HLA in healthy donors. The PCR was carried out with 60 Vbeta primers and 13 Jbeta primers. The protocol was immunoSEQ multiplex PCR, while the TCRdb copy is restricted to in-frame clones and leaves out a portion. Here the sample table reports about 200,000 clones. Material: PBMCs. These TCRs come from a girl aged 2 to 10 in good health and CMV-seropositive.

The rearrangement links TRBV7-9 to TRBJ2-1; D is perhaps TRBD2 (6 bases). V was pared by 6 bases and J by 0 bases, with 12 bases between. There are 15 residues in the CDR3. The germline V gene has CDR1 SEHNR and CDR2 FQNEAQ (reference sequence). CDR3 in DNA: TGTGCCAGCAGAGGGGCGGGACCCTCCTACAATGAGCAGTTCTTC. Translating it yields CASRGAGPSYNEQFF.

Worth noting for this clone: Sequence at one end of the junction differs from germline and may be a read error. The V call is TRBV15, the J call TRBJ2-1; a weak D match, TRBD2 (6 bases). Per the germline V gene, CDR1 is LNHNV and CDR2 is YYDKDF (reference sequence). The CDR3 sequence is 18 residues long. In DNA form, the CDR3 reads TGTGCCACCAGCTCACGGTTAGGCGCTGCCGGGACTTACAATGAGCGGTTCTTC. Its protein is CATSSRLGAAGTYNERFF. The full variable domain, its missing parts supplied by reference TRBV15 and TRBJ2-1, is DAMVIQNPRYQVTQFGKPVTLSCSQTLNHNVMYWYQQKSSQAPKLLFHYYDKDFNNEADTPDNFQSRRPNTSFCFLDIRSPGLGDTAMYLCATSSRLGAAGTYNERFFGPGTRLTVL.

This chain connects TRBV28 to TRBJ1-1, with TRBD1 as a possible D gene (6 bases). The CDR3 length is 14 residues. With 5 bases removed from V and 0 bases from J, the gap between germline ends came to 10 bases. Germline V gives CDR1 MDHEN, CDR2 SYDVKM. The CDR3 nucleotides are TGTGCCAGCAGTGAGACAGGCCTGAACACTGAAGCTTTCTTT. Translated, it gives CASSETGLNTEAFF.

V gene TRBV7-9 combines with J gene TRBJ2-7; 8 bases align to TRBD1. Germline CDR1 SEHNR, CDR2 FQNEAQ (reference sequence). The CDR3 extends over 13 amino acids. V shed 2 bases, J shed 9 bases, and the junction held 6 bases outside the gene matches. The CDR3 DNA sequence: TGTGCCAGCAGCTTAAGGGGACAGGATGGGCAGTACTTC. This sequence encodes CASSLRGQDGQYF. Full variable domain (outside the CDR3, taken from reference TRBV7-9 and TRBJ2-7): DTGVSQNPRHKITKRGQNVTFRCDPISEHNRLYWYRQTLGQGPEFLTYFQNEAQLEKSRLLSDRFSAERPKGSFSTLEIQRTEQGDSAMYLCASSLRGQDGQYFGPGTRLTVT.

The chain uses TRBV30 and TRBJ1-3, with TRBD1 as a possible D gene (5 bases). Germline CDR1 is GTSNPN and CDR2 is SVGIG (reference sequence). Trimming took 2 bases from V and 0 from J, leaving 14 bases between them. CDR3 length equals 16 residues. CDR3 nucleotides: TGTGCCTGGAGTATTTGGGGGGTTTCCTCTGGAAACACCATATATTTT. This translates into CAWSIWGVSSGNTIYF.

V gene TRBV29-1 combines with J gene TRBJ1-1; a weak D match, TRBD1 (5 bases). This CDR3 has 12 amino acids. V dropped 6 bases and J dropped 6 bases, with 14 bases sitting between them. Germline CDR1 is SQVTM and CDR2 is ANQGSEA. The CDR3 DNA sequence: TGCAGCGTCCCTCAGGGTAGTTCTGAAGCTTTCTTT. This sequence encodes CSVPQGSSEAFF.

The chain couples TRBV5-1 to TRBJ2-2; D gene uncertain. Germline CDR1 is SGHRS and CDR2 is YFSETQ. The ends were cut back, 0 bases at V and 4 bases at J, with 7 bases in the middle. The CDR3 contains 14 residues. DNA for the CDR3: TGCGCCAGCAGCTTGGCGCGTTTCACCGGGGAGCTGTTTTTT. Translated, it gives CASSLARFTGELFF.

The rearrangement joins TRBV28 to TRBJ1-5; D is possibly TRBD1 (5 bases). CDR1 and CDR2 (germline): MDHEN, SYDVKM. The CDR3 is 18 residues long. Trimming left V 5 bases short and J 4 bases short, with 24 bases between. The CDR3: CASSRRGSLTKENQPQHF. CDR3 nucleotide sequence: TGTGCCAGCAGTAGACGGGGGTCCCTAACTAAGGAAAATCAGCCCCAGCATTTT.

The rearrangement joins TRBV28 to TRBJ2-3; TRBD2 aligns across 12 bases. The CDR3 has 18 residues. Trimming took 1 base from V and 6 from J; bases not matched to a gene: 11. Germline lookup yields CDR1 MDHEN and CDR2 SYDVKM. The CDR3, as DNA: TGTGCCAGCAGTTTATCCCGGGTGACTAGCGGGAGAGTGGATACGCAGTATTTT. Protein: CASSLSRVTSGRVDTQYF.

V usage is TRBV6-1 and J usage is TRBJ2-2, with D possibly being TRBD2 (7 bases). Germline V gene data show CDR1 as MNHNS and CDR2 as SASEGT. The CDR3 loop spans 15 amino acids. The V end lost 6 bases, the J end lost 7 bases, and 18 bases lay between the germline ends. The CDR3 reads CASSSRGRTGGELFF. Here the CDR3 DNA reads TGTGCCAGCAGCTCGCGGGGGCGAACCGGCGGGGAGCTGTTTTTT.

This chain connects TRBV7-8 to TRBJ2-3, with D hard to call. The V end was cut by 0 bases, the J end by 6 bases, with 16 bases between. The V gene's germline CDR1 is SGHVS and CDR2 FQNEAQ. The CDR3 covers 16 residues. CDR3 loop: CASSLAEWRSWDTQYF. The CDR3 coding sequence is TGTGCCAGCAGCTTAGCGGAGTGGCGATCGTGGGATACGCAGTATTTT.

This chain connects TRBV7-9 to TRBJ1-1; 7 bases fit TRBD1. Trimming took 10 bases from V and 3 from J; bases not matched to a gene: 17. The length of the CDR3 is 16 residues. Germline loops: CDR1 SEHNR, CDR2 FQNEAQ (reference sequence). The CDR3 loop reads CAINTLKTGWDTEAFF. As DNA, the CDR3 is TGTGCCATCAATACGTTAAAGACAGGGTGGGACACTGAAGCTTTCTTT.